A selection of T cell receptor beta chains follows, all from one sample in a study of identical twins. Each CDR3 protein gets one entry after TCRdb re-called the 5' RACE reads with MiXCR. Among 200,000 to 250,000 distinct CDR3 sequences listed, 7.5% were seen once. A further study also used this sample, focusing on yellow fever vaccine responses in identical twins.

The sample taken for sequencing was memory (CD45RO+) T cells sorted from blood. These receptors were taken from a woman aged 18-30 years in good health. CDR3s include the opening cysteine and the closing phenylalanine or tryptophan. Fields, in order: D gene, V gene, clone size, J gene, CDR3 protein, CDR3 DNA. The D gene is left open where the match is weak. Some rows have no size entry. The others give once, few or many, or a class for an expanded clone.

.,TRBV6-1,many,TRBJ1-1,CASSESSTHLGKNTEAFF,TGTGCCAGCAGTGAATCAAGTACGCATTTGGGGAAGAACACTGAAGCTTTCTTT
.,TRBV19,.,TRBJ1-2,CASSIKEGGYTF,TGTGCCAGTAGTATCAAGGAGGGGGGCTACACCTTC
TRBD1,TRBV5-5,few,TRBJ2-7,CASSQTGDRVNEQYF,TGTGCCAGCAGCCAAACCGGTGACAGGGTGAACGAGCAGTACTTC
.,TRBV11-1,few,TRBJ2-7,CASSSPPRRPLSSYEQYF,TGTGCCAGCAGCTCCCCCCCCCGGCGGCCCCTTAGCTCCTACGAGCAGTACTTC
.,TRBV20-1,few,TRBJ1-1,CSAIGNTEAFF,TGCAGTGCTATAGGGAACACTGAAGCTTTCTTT
.,TRBV7-9,many,TRBJ2-7,CASSYGVEQYF,TGTGCCAGCAGCTACGGGGTCGAGCAGTACTTC
.,TRBV6-1,many,TRBJ1-1,CASSQRGGRVNTEAFF,TGTGCCAGCAGCCAACGGGGTGGCAGGGTGAACACTGAAGCTTTCTTT
TRBD2,TRBV3-1,many,TRBJ2-2,CASSLTGGRVTGELFF,TGTGCCAGCAGCCTTACGGGGGGGCGTGTCACCGGGGAGCTGTTTTTT
.,TRBV30,few,TRBJ1-1,CAWSDTKDTEAFF,TGTGCCTGGAGTGATACCAAGGACACTGAAGCTTTCTTT
.,TRBV20-1,many,TRBJ1-5,CSALGGEGRYNQPQHF,TGCAGTGCCCTAGGGGGGGAGGGGCGGTATAATCAGCCCCAGCATTTT
.,TRBV5-1,.,TRBJ2-1,CASSLPRASVNYEQFF,TGCGCCAGCAGCTTACCTAGGGCTAGCGTGAACTATGAGCAGTTCTTC
.,TRBV2,.,TRBJ1-1,CASSVLKGGNTEAFF,TGTGCCAGCAGCGTACTTAAGGGGGGAAACACTGAAGCTTTCTTT
.,TRBV6-6,few,TRBJ2-7,CASSYSSGEEYF,TGTGCCAGCAGTTACTCGTCGGGGGAAGAGTACTTC
TRBD1,TRBV24-1,many,TRBJ1-6,CATSDRGDRTDSPLHF,TGTGCCACCAGTGACCGCGGGGACAGGACGGATTCACCCCTCCACTTT
.,TRBV11-2,.,TRBJ1-2,CASSPAAGSGYTF,TGTGCCAGCAGTCCCGCGGCAGGGAGCGGCTACACCTTC
.,TRBV18,few,TRBJ2-1,CASSGGLNNEQFF,TGTGCCAGCTCAGGGGGGCTTAACAATGAGCAGTTCTTC
.,TRBV20-1,.,TRBJ2-7,CSARDWLSVSYEQYF,TGCAGTGCTAGAGATTGGTTGAGCGTAAGCTACGAGCAGTACTTC
.,TRBV6-2/TRBV6-3,few,TRBJ1-2,CASTQVEGYGYTF,TGTGCCAGCACCCAGGTGGAAGGCTATGGCTACACCTTC
.,TRBV12-3/TRBV12-4,.,TRBJ1-2,CASAGDNYGYTF,TGTGCCAGCGCAGGGGACAACTATGGCTACACCTTC
TRBD2,TRBV3-1,few,TRBJ2-4,CASSQGTSGIGAKNIQYF,TGTGCCAGCAGCCAAGGGACTAGCGGGATTGGGGCCAAAAACATTCAGTACTTC
TRBD2,TRBV11-2,many,TRBJ2-7,CASSLALAHSYEQYF,TGTGCCAGCAGCTTAGCACTAGCGCATTCCTACGAGCAGTACTTC
.,TRBV3-1,many,TRBJ2-3,CASSQDTGVTDTQYF,TGTGCCAGCAGCCAAGACACCGGAGTCACAGATACGCAGTATTTT
.,TRBV10-2,.,TRBJ1-2,CASSENSPLGYTF,TGCGCCAGCAGTGAAAACAGCCCCCTCGGCTACACCTTC
TRBD2,TRBV9,few,TRBJ2-5,CASSVGPGALGLGGETQYF,TGTGCCAGCAGCGTAGGGCCGGGGGCCTTGGGACTAGGCGGAGAGACCCAGTACTTC
TRBD1,TRBV6-1,.,TRBJ1-6,CASRGGQKALPLHF,TGTGCCAGCAGGGGGGGACAGAAAGCCTTACCCCTCCACTTT
.,TRBV20-1,few,TRBJ2-4,CSAGGPLAKNIQYF,TGCAGTGCTGGAGGGCCTCTTGCCAAAAACATTCAGTACTTC